Below, one T cell receptor (beta chain) is given with its context. Its antigen is not identified. Trimming took 0 bases from V and 0 from J, leaving 12 bases between them. Looked up from germline, CDR1 is MDHEN and CDR2 is SYDVKM. The CDR3 spans 17 residues. The data stem from a study of Ad26.COV2.S vaccination and SARS-CoV-2 variants. The treatment was: some 20 received Ad26.COV2.S at low or high dose, single or two shots; about 5 received placebo; per-sample allocation not given. At day 63 after the first vaccine or placebo injection, samples were drawn. Spike of the Wuhan-strain SARS-CoV-2 was expressed by an Ad26 vector, which formed the vaccine. Study observations and caveats: Spike-specific TCR breadth was greater in vaccine than placebo recipients.

Assay used: immunoSEQ multiplex PCR; TCRdb lists only in-frame clones, some missing. The data show 300,000 to 350,000 clones, around 89% seen once. The receptor was isolated from a person between 18 and 65 years old who received the Ad26.COV2.S COVID-19 vaccine or a placebo. The specimen comprised peripheral blood, sampled in a trial of Ad26.COV2.S vaccine versus placebo. This chain links TRBV28 with TRBJ1-3; maybe TRBD1 (6 bases). CDR3 protein: CASSLWTGPSSGNTIYF. Written as DNA, the CDR3 is TGTGCCAGCAGTTTATGGACAGGCCCCAGCTCTGGAAACACCATATATTTT.